This T cell receptor (beta chain) was documented in a study of T-cell memory formation after mild COVID-19. On the study more broadly: Largely, TCR clusters stayed within a single donor. General study findings and limits: Mainly CM and EM harbored the contracting CD4+ clones; mainly EMRA harbored the CD8+ ones.

This clonotype was detected only a few times. As yet, its antigen is unknown. The CDR3 spans 11 residues. Germline assignment: CDR1 DFQATT and CDR2 SNEGSKA (reference sequence). The V end lost 3 bases, the J end lost 10 bases, and 12 bases lay between the germline ends. TCRalpha and TCRbeta libraries used 5'RACE with constant-segment primers and UMIs. TCRdb re-called the 5' RACE reads through MiXCR, storing one row per CDR3 protein. Of 300,000 to 400,000 distinct CDR3 sequences listed, around a sixth are singletons. Material for sequencing was PBMCs or a T cell subset sorted from them (not recorded which). This clonotype was obtained from a man younger than 35 who had mild COVID-19 (a few samples of this study predate the infection). Cell type and time point are not known. The rearrangement uses TRBV20-1 and TRBJ1-1; tentatively, D is TRBD1 (6 bases). DNA of the CDR3: TGCAGTGCTAGCCCAGGGGAGGTAGCTTTCTTT. Translating it yields CSASPGEVAFF.